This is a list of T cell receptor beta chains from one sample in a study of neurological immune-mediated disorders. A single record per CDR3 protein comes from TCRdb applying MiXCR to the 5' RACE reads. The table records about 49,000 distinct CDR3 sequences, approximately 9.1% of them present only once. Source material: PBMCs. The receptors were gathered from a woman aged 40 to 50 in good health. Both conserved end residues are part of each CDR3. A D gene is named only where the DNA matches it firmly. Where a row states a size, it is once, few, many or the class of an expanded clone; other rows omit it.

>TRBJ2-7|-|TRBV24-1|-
TGTGCCACCAGTGCAACAGCGACCGACGGCGAGCAGTACTTC
CATSATATDGEQYF
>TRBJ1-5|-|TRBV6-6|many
TGTGCCAGCAGGCCGTGGAGCAATCAGCCCCAGCATTTT
CASRPWSNQPQHF
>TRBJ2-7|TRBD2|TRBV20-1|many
TGCAGTGCCCTGACTAGCCTTGGGACCTACGAGCAGTACTTC
CSALTSLGTYEQYF
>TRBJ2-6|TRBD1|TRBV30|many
TGTGCCTACGGACAGGGGATCGGTTCTGGGGCCAACGTCCTGACTTTC
CAYGQGIGSGANVLTF
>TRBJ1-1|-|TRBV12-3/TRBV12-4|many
TGTGCCAGCAGTTTGGGGCATACGAACACTGAAGCTTTCTTT
CASSLGHTNTEAFF
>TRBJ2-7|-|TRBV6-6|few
TGTGCCAGCAGACCCCATGCGCGTTTCGGGAACGAGCAGTACTTC
CASRPHARFGNEQYF
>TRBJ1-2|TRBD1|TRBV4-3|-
TGCGCCAGCAGCCAAGCAGGGGGCGTAACTAAGGCTTATGGCTACACCTTC
CASSQAGGVTKAYGYTF
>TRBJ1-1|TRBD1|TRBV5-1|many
TGCGCCAGCAGCTCTGGACAGGGGGCTACTGAAGCTTTCTTT
CASSSGQGATEAFF
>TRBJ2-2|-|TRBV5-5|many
TGTGCCAGCAGCCTTGACCAGGGCAGAGCGAACACCGGGGAGCTGTTTTTT
CASSLDQGRANTGELFF
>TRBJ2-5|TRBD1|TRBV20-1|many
TGCAGTGCTAGAGATCCAGGGGGTCCGGAGACCCAGTACTTC
CSARDPGGPETQYF
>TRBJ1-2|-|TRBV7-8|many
TGTGCCAGCAGCGCCCGCGGGGGGAACTATGGCTACACCTTC
CASSARGGNYGYTF
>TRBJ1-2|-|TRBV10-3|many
TGTGCCATCAGTGCGGTCTGGCTGAGAGCTAACTATGGCTACACCTTC
CAISAVWLRANYGYTF
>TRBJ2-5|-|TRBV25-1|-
TGTGCCAGCAGTGATCCAGGGAGAACCCTGCAGACCCAGTACTTC
CASSDPGRTLQTQYF
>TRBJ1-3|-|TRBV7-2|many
TGTGCCAGCAGCTTAGTCCCAAGTCATTCTGGAAACACCATATATTTT
CASSLVPSHSGNTIYF
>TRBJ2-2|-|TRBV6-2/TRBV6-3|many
TGTGCCAGCAGGAAGTTACTCGGTCAGACCGGGGAGCTGTTTTTT
CASRKLLGQTGELFF
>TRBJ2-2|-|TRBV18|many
TGTGCCAGCTCAGCACAGAACACCGGGGAGCTGTTTTTT
CASSAQNTGELFF
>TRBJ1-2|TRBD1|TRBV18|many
TGTGCCAGCTCACTCCGGACAGGGGAAGGCTACACCTTC
CASSLRTGEGYTF
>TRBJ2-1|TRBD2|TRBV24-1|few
TGTGCCACCAGTGACCTGACTAGCGGGAGCTCCTACAATGAGCAGTTCTTC
CATSDLTSGSSYNEQFF
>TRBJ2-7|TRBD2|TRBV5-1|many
TGCGCCAGCAGCTTGGGACTAGCGGGGGTTGGCGAGCAGTACTTC
CASSLGLAGVGEQYF
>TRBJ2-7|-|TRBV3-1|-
TGTGCCAGCAGCCTTGGACTCGGGTCTAGCTACGAGCAGTACTTC
CASSLGLGSSYEQYF
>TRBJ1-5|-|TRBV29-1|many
TGCAGCGTGGGGGATCATCCCCAGCATTTT
CSVGDHPQHF
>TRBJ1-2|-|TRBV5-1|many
TGCGCCAGCACCCTAGAACCCACTTCGTCTGGCTACACCTTC
CASTLEPTSSGYTF
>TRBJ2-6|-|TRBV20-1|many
TGCAGTGCTAGAGATCTTCAGGGCTCCGGGGCCAACGTCCTGACTTTC
CSARDLQGSGANVLTF
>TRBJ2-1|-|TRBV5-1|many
TGCGCCAGCAGTGAGGGGTACAATGAGCAGTTCTTC
CASSEGYNEQFF
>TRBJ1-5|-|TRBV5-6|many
TGTGCCAGCAGCTTACAGCGCAATCAGCCCCAGCATTTT
CASSLQRNQPQHF
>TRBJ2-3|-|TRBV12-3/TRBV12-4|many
TGTGCCAGCAGTTTAGCGCGGGGAGATACGCAGTATTTT
CASSLARGDTQYF
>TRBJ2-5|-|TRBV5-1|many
TGCGCCAGCAGCTTGTCAGGAGTGGGGCAACGGGAGACCCAGTACTTC
CASSLSGVGQRETQYF
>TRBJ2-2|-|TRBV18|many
TGTGCCAGCTCTTCTTTGGGGGTTCCCAGCACCGGGGAGCTGTTTTTT
CASSSLGVPSTGELFF
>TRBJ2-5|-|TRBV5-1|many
TGCGCCAGCTGTAAGGGGGATGCTGAAGAGACCCAGTACTTC
CASCKGDAEETQYF
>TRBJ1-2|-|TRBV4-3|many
TGCGCCAGCAGCCGATTTACAGATAACTATGGCTACACCTTC
CASSRFTDNYGYTF
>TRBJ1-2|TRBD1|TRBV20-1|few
TGCAGTGCTAGAGAGAGGGGACAGGGTACCTATGGCTACACCTTC
CSARERGQGTYGYTF
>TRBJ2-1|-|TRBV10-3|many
TGTGCCATCAGTAAGGCCGAGGAGAGTGAGCAGTTCTTC
CAISKAEESEQFF
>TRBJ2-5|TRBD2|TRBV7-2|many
TGTGCCAGCAGCTTAGGGGGGGCCGGCGGGGGGCAAGAGACCCAGTACTTC
CASSLGGAGGGQETQYF
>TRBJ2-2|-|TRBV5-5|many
TGTGCCAGCAGCTTGCGGGCGTCCGGGGAGCTGTTTTTT
CASSLRASGELFF
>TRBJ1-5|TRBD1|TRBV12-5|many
TGTGCTAGTGGCCGGGACAGTGTTTTCGGCAATCAGCCCCAGCATTTT
CASGRDSVFGNQPQHF
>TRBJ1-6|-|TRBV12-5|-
TGTGCTAGTGGTCTGACTAGGTCGGGGGAGAGCTCCTATAATTCACCCCTCCACTTT
CASGLTRSGESSYNSPLHF
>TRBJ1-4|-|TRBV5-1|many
TGCGCCAGCAGCTCGGGACGGGAGAATGAAAAACTGTTTTTT
CASSSGRENEKLFF
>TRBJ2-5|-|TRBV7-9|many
TGTGCCAGCAGCTTAGCAAGACGCGAGACCCAGTACTTC
CASSLARRETQYF
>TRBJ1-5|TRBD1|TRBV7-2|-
TGTGCCAGCAGCTTAGGCAGGGGGCGCTTTCAGCCCCAGCATTTT
CASSLGRGRFQPQHF
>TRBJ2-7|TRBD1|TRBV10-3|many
TGTGCCATCACTATGGGACAGGATGGAACCTACGAGCAGTACTTC
CAITMGQDGTYEQYF
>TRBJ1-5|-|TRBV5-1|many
TGCGCCAGCAGCTTGGGTGGAGAAAGGAATCAGCCCCAGCATTTT
CASSLGGERNQPQHF
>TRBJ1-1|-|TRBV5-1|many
TGCGCCAGCAGCTTGGATGGGGGGAACACTGAAGCTTTCTTT
CASSLDGGNTEAFF
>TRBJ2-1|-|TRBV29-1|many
TGCAGCGTTGAAGTTCCGACGGGCAATGAGCAGTTCTTC
CSVEVPTGNEQFF